This T cell receptor (beta chain) was documented in a study of early T cells in non-severe SARS-CoV-2 infection. TCRdb independently ran MiXCR on the 5' RACE reads; one entry per CDR3 protein. The sample consists of tens of thousands of distinct CDR3 sequences, around 15% of them appearing once. This clonotype was seen a handful of times. The TCR originated in an adult who was a healthcare worker with PCR-confirmed SARS-CoV-2 infection or an uninfected control (not recorded which). The sample was whole blood, taken at baseline.

The CDR3 protein is CSASGLNTQYF. Written as DNA, the CDR3 is TGCAGTGCTAGTGGACTAAATACGCAGTATTTT. This sequence joins TRBV20-1 and TRBJ2-3; D is perhaps TRBD2 (6 bases). The ends were cut back, 3 bases at V and 7 bases at J, with 8 bases in the middle. The germline V gene has CDR1 DFQATT and CDR2 SNEGSKA (reference sequence). The length of the CDR3 is 11 residues.